The rows below give T cell receptor beta chains drawn from one sample of a study of OX40 agonist ivuxolimab in advanced cancers. Measured with immunoSEQ multiplex PCR; TCRdb has only the in-frame clones, and not every one. The table has about 38,000 clones, 92% seen once. The sample here was CD4+ or CD8+ T cells sorted from blood, taken in a trial of the OX40 agonist ivuxolimab. The receptor source for this set is an adult with an advanced solid tumor such as melanoma, head and neck, liver or kidney cancer. The CDR3 runs from the conserved cysteine through the conserved F or W. The D gene is left open where the match is weak. Clone sizes are given selectively: once, few, many, or a class where the clone is expanded.

D	length	size	J	V	CDR3	DNA
.	15	few	TRBJ1-1	TRBV4-1	CASSQEGQENTEAFF	TGCGCCAGCAGCCAAGAAGGCCAAGAGAACACTGAAGCTTTCTTT
.	13	.	TRBJ1-2	TRBV4-3	CASSLLGPRGYTF	TGCGCCAGCAGCCTCCTTGGCCCTAGGGGCTACACCTTC
.	16	.	TRBJ1-5	TRBV7-8	CASSLGAQGRNQPQHF	TGTGCCAGCAGCTTAGGGGCCCAGGGAAGGAATCAGCCCCAGCATTTT
.	12	.	TRBJ1-1	TRBV25-1	CASSDPGTEAFF	TGTGCCAGCAGTGATCCTGGGACTGAAGCTTTCTTT
TRBD2	15	.	TRBJ2-1	TRBV6-4	CASSPGLAPYNEQFF	TGTGCCAGCAGCCCGGGACTAGCGCCCTACAATGAGCAGTTCTTC
TRBD2	14	.	TRBJ2-5	TRBV7-9	CASSLGLAQETQYF	TGTGCCAGCAGCCTCGGACTAGCCCAAGAGACCCAGTACTTC
.	13	.	TRBJ2-2	TRBV27	CASSFPNTGELFF	TGTGCCAGCAGTTTCCCGAACACCGGGGAGCTGTTTTTT
.	16	once	TRBJ2-3	TRBV7-8	CASSLASGGITDTQYF	TGTGCCAGCAGCTTAGCGTCTGGGGGGATAACAGATACGCAGTATTTT
.	12	.	TRBJ1-1	TRBV6-1	CASSDYGTEAFF	TGTGCCAGCAGTGACTACGGCACTGAAGCTTTCTTT
TRBD1	15	.	TRBJ2-1	TRBV28	CASNNRDRGGDEQFF	TGTGCCAGCAACAACCGGGACAGGGGCGGGGATGAGCAGTTCTTC
.	14	.	TRBJ1-4	TRBV7-8	CASSFQGPNEKLFF	TGTGCCAGCAGCTTCCAGGGACCTAATGAAAAACTGTTTTTT
TRBD1	14	.	TRBJ1-2	TRBV9	CASSEGDSTDGYTF	TGTGCCAGCAGCGAGGGGGACAGTACTGATGGCTACACCTTC
TRBD2	15	.	TRBJ2-1	TRBV4-3	CASSQVAGGGGEQFF	TGCGCCAGCAGCCAAGTGGCGGGAGGGGGGGGTGAGCAGTTCTTC
.	15	once	TRBJ1-1	TRBV27	CASRPDSDYNTEAFF	TGTGCCAGCAGACCAGACAGTGACTATAACACTGAAGCTTTCTTT
.	17	.	TRBJ1-5	TRBV6-1	CASSETLAGLKNQPQHF	TGTGCCAGCAGTGAAACGTTGGCAGGGCTAAAGAATCAGCCCCAGCATTTT
TRBD2	16	few	TRBJ2-7	TRBV7-9	CASSSGGGASGHEQYF	TGTGCCAGCAGCTCCGGGGGGGGAGCTAGCGGCCACGAGCAGTACTTC
.	16	.	TRBJ2-5	TRBV10-2	CASSVVGETSRETQYF	TGCGCCAGCAGTGTGGTAGGGGAGACATCACGGGAGACCCAGTACTTC
.	14	.	TRBJ1-1	TRBV5-4	CASSLPSGVAEAFF	TGTGCCAGCAGTTTACCGTCTGGGGTAGCTGAAGCTTTCTTT
.	16	.	TRBJ2-2	TRBV7-9	CASSSRDLQAWGELFF	TGTGCCAGCAGCTCCCGGGACTTACAAGCATGGGGGGAGCTGTTTTTT
.	17	.	TRBJ2-7	TRBV28	CASSLSPRRSGSYEQYF	TGTGCCAGCAGTTTATCCCCTCGCAGGTCCGGTTCCTACGAGCAGTACTTC
.	11	once	TRBJ1-2	TRBV6-5	CASRTPYGYTF	TGTGCCAGCAGGACCCCGTATGGCTACACCTTC
TRBD2	16	.	TRBJ2-5	TRBV13	CASSHRTSGPEETQYF	TGTGCCAGCAGCCATCGGACTAGCGGGCCCGAAGAGACCCAGTACTTC
.	12	.	TRBJ2-4	TRBV5-8	CASSLSWGFGDF	TGTGCCAGCAGCTTGTCCTGGGGTTTTGGGGACTTC
TRBD1	14	once	TRBJ2-3	TRBV28	CASSPYRGEDTQYF	TGTGCCAGCAGTCCATACAGGGGCGAGGATACGCAGTATTTT
.	13	.	TRBJ2-1	TRBV27	CASSPRYTGEQFF	TGTGCCAGCAGTCCCCGTTACACCGGTGAGCAGTTCTTC
TRBD1	14	.	TRBJ1-5	TRBV29-1	CSVGPGGAGQPQHF	TGCAGCGTTGGTCCAGGGGGCGCGGGTCAGCCCCAGCATTTT
TRBD2	20	.	TRBJ2-2	TRBV5-5	CASSNGPFWLAGPLAGELFF	TGTGCCAGCAGCAATGGACCTTTTTGGCTAGCGGGACCTCTGGCCGGGGAGCTGTTTTTT
TRBD1	15	.	TRBJ2-3	TRBV19	CASSGTGAATDTQYF	TGTGCCAGTAGTGGAACAGGGGCCGCCACAGATACGCAGTATTTT
TRBD2	15	.	TRBJ2-1	TRBV10-3	CAIKRVAGGVNEQFF	TGTGCCATCAAGAGGGTAGCGGGGGGTGTGAATGAGCAGTTCTTC
.	14	.	TRBJ2-7	TRBV7-8	CASSIWDIAYEQYF	TGTGCCAGCAGCATCTGGGACATAGCCTACGAGCAGTACTTC
TRBD2	15	.	TRBJ2-1	TRBV28	CASSSGLAGGNEQFF	TGTGCCAGCAGTTCGGGACTAGCGGGAGGGAATGAGCAGTTCTTC
TRBD1	14	.	TRBJ1-2	TRBV27	CASRTPRDSYGYTF	TGTGCCAGCAGAACGCCGCGGGACAGCTATGGCTACACCTTC
TRBD1	18	.	TRBJ1-1	TRBV10-3	CAISESTGRGLENTEAFF	TGTGCCATCAGTGAGTCGACGGGTAGGGGGCTTGAGAACACTGAAGCTTTCTTT
TRBD2	17	.	TRBJ2-1	TRBV11-1	CASSLAGLAGGLREQFF	TGTGCCAGCAGCTTAGCGGGACTAGCGGGAGGACTGCGAGAGCAGTTCTTC
.	15	.	TRBJ1-1	TRBV30	CACTPGQHMNTEAFF	TGTGCCTGCACCCCTGGACAGCACATGAACACTGAAGCTTTCTTT
.	12	.	TRBJ1-1	TRBV27	CASSGGYREAFF	TGTGCCAGCAGTGGGGGATATCGAGAAGCTTTCTTT
.	11	.	TRBJ2-1	TRBV7-8	CASSPGHEQFF	TGTGCCAGCAGCCCGGGGCATGAGCAGTTCTTC
.	14	once	TRBJ2-1	TRBV13	CASSLGVRSWEQFF	TGTGCCAGCAGCTTAGGGGTACGGTCCTGGGAGCAGTTCTTC
TRBD2	16	.	TRBJ2-7	TRBV10-2	CASSESASGGSYEQYF	TGCGCCAGCAGTGAGTCGGCTAGCGGAGGCTCCTACGAGCAGTACTTC
TRBD2	13	.	TRBJ2-7	TRBV29-1	CSVVTSVAYEQYF	TGCAGCGTCGTCACTAGCGTCGCCTACGAGCAGTACTTC
.	17	.	TRBJ2-1	TRBV7-2	CASSLTLAGPRYNEQFF	TGTGCCAGCAGCCTTACCTTAGCCGGCCCTCGTTACAATGAGCAGTTCTTC
.	13	.	TRBJ1-1	TRBV27	CASRGISPSEAFF	TGTGCCAGCAGGGGGATTAGCCCATCTGAAGCTTTCTTT
.	20	.	TRBJ1-4	TRBV4-2	CASSQENPGQLDATNEKLFF	TGTGCCAGCAGCCAAGAAAACCCGGGGCAGCTAGATGCAACTAATGAAAAACTGTTTTTT
.	10	.	TRBJ2-1	TRBV28	CASSSNEQFF	TGTGCCAGCAGTTCCAATGAGCAGTTCTTC
.	14	.	TRBJ2-1	TRBV9	CASSVSGKAHEQFF	TGTGCCAGCAGCGTGAGCGGTAAAGCTCATGAGCAGTTCTTC
TRBD1	16	.	TRBJ1-4	TRBV29-1	CSVLGTGRETNEKLFF	TGCAGCGTTCTTGGGACAGGGAGGGAAACTAATGAAAAACTGTTTTTT
.	14	.	TRBJ1-4	TRBV18	CASSEHYKSEKLFF	TGTGCCAGCTCAGAACATTACAAGAGTGAAAAACTGTTTTTT
.	14	.	TRBJ2-1	TRBV7-9	CASSLDVGKNEQFF	TGTGCCAGCAGCTTAGACGTGGGGAAAAATGAGCAGTTCTTC